The rows below give T cell receptor beta chains drawn from one sample of a study of post-analysis software for immune sequencing data. TCRdb processed the PCR reads anew with MiXCR; each CDR3 protein has one entry. The data contain around 160,000 distinct CDR3 sequences, under 40% of them singletons. This sample comprised blood, obtained after autologous hematopoietic stem cell transplantation. These receptors were taken from a girl under 18 with multiple sclerosis. Each CDR3 is given with its conserved first and last residue. D genes are given only for firm matches. Clone size is shown for a subset of rows, as once, few, many or a class of expanded clone.

>few|TRBV20-1|TRBJ2-5|TRBD2
TGCAGTGCTAGAAATATTGGAGGGACTAGCTTCGGGAAAGAGACCCAGTACTTC
CSARNIGGTSFGKETQYF
>-|TRBV18|TRBJ1-2|TRBD1
TGTGCCAGCTCACCACCGGGACAGGGTTCGGACTATGGCTACACCTTC
CASSPPGQGSDYGYTF
>-|TRBV12-3/TRBV12-4|TRBJ2-1|TRBD1
TGTGCCAGCAGCCCGGGACAGGGTAATTACAATGAGCAGTTCTTC
CASSPGQGNYNEQFF
>-|TRBV6-5|TRBJ2-7|-
TGTGCCAGCAGTTCGACCAGCGACTCCTACGAGCAGTACTTC
CASSSTSDSYEQYF
>few|TRBV12-3/TRBV12-4|TRBJ2-5|-
TGTGCCAGCAGCTCGGGCAGCGAAGAGACCCAGTACTTC
CASSSGSEETQYF
>few|TRBV5-1|TRBJ1-4|-
TGCGCCAGCAGGGCCGCGCTCACTGGGGGTGAAAAACTGTTTTTT
CASRAALTGGEKLFF
>-|TRBV5-6|TRBJ2-7|TRBD1
TGTGCCAGCACCCTACAGGGGACCGAGCAGTACTTC
CASTLQGTEQYF
>-|TRBV20-1|TRBJ2-3|-
TGCAGTGCTAGAGACCCCCGAGGGGGGAGCACAGATACGCAGTATTTT
CSARDPRGGSTDTQYF
>many|TRBV28|TRBJ1-5|TRBD1
TGTGCCAGCGCCGGGGACAGGGGACCTCAGCCCCAGCATTTT
CASAGDRGPQPQHF
>few|TRBV29-1|TRBJ2-3|TRBD2
TGCAGCCCCCGACTAGCTTACACAGATACGCAGTATTTT
CSPRLAYTDTQYF
>-|TRBV20-1|TRBJ2-1|TRBD1
TGCAGTGCAACGTGGTACGGGACAGGGGGCAATGAGCAGTTCTTC
CSATWYGTGGNEQFF
>-|TRBV6-2/TRBV6-3|TRBJ1-1|-
TGTGCCAGCAGTTACCGGGGCAGGTTCTCTGAAGCTTTCTTT
CASSYRGRFSEAFF
>-|TRBV3-1|TRBJ2-5|-
TGTGCCAGCAGCCAGTTTGTGGGGCTACGAGAGACCCAGTACTTC
CASSQFVGLRETQYF
>-|TRBV6-2/TRBV6-3|TRBJ2-7|-
TGTGCCAGCACCCCAACTAGAAGCTCAAGAGGCGAGCAGTACTTC
CASTPTRSSRGEQYF
>-|TRBV11-2|TRBJ2-7|-
TGTGCCAGCAGCTTAGAGGCAGGGCGCTACGAGCAGTACTTC
CASSLEAGRYEQYF
>-|TRBV5-1|TRBJ2-1|TRBD2
TGCGCCAGCAGCGTAACTAGCGGGAGTGGGGACAATGAGCAGTTCTTC
CASSVTSGSGDNEQFF
>many|TRBV6-5|TRBJ2-4|-
TGTGCCAGCAGTTACAACCCCATAGACGGAGGCAAAAACATTCAGTACTTC
CASSYNPIDGGKNIQYF
>-|TRBV2|TRBJ2-1|-
TGTGCCAGCAGTGATACCGGGGGTTTTAATGAGCAGTTCTTC
CASSDTGGFNEQFF
>-|TRBV7-2|TRBJ2-7|TRBD2
TGTGCCAGCAGCTTAGGAACCCGAGCGGGAGGGCTTGCAAGATACAATGAGCAGTACTTC
CASSLGTRAGGLARYNEQYF
>-|TRBV27|TRBJ2-5|TRBD2
TGTGCCAGCAGTTTAACTAGCGGGAGAGAAGAGACCCAGTACTTC
CASSLTSGREETQYF
>-|TRBV20-1|TRBJ2-7|-
TGCAGTGCCCCCCAGGGGTCGCGGGCCTCGGCGGAGCAGTACTTC
CSAPQGSRASAEQYF
>-|TRBV12-3/TRBV12-4|TRBJ1-6|-
TGTGCCAGCAAAGGGGGCTATAATTCACCCCTCCACTTT
CASKGGYNSPLHF
>-|TRBV10-2|TRBJ1-1|-
TGCGCCAGCAATCAGAGGGATGGTATGAACACTGAAGCTTTCTTT
CASNQRDGMNTEAFF
>few|TRBV29-1|TRBJ2-7|TRBD1
TGCAGCGTTGGGACAGGGAAATCGTACGAGCAGTACTTC
CSVGTGKSYEQYF
>-|TRBV7-9|TRBJ1-5|TRBD1
TGTGCCAGCAGCACGGGACAGGGCAGCCTGAATCAGCCCCAGCATTTT
CASSTGQGSLNQPQHF
>-|TRBV6-6|TRBJ2-7|TRBD2
TGTGCCAGCAGGGAAGGACTAGCGGGTACCTACGAGCAGTACTTC
CASREGLAGTYEQYF
>-|TRBV29-1|TRBJ1-5|-
TGCAGCGTCTTTCGGGGAGGGGTACTTAATCAGCCCCAGCATTTT
CSVFRGGVLNQPQHF
>-|TRBV28|TRBJ2-1|-
TGTGCCAGCAGTTCACCGACAGGCTCCTACAATGAGCAGTTCTTC
CASSSPTGSYNEQFF
>-|TRBV19|TRBJ1-2|-
TGTGCCAGTAGTCCCTGGGGGACGCACTATGGCTACACCTTC
CASSPWGTHYGYTF
>many|TRBV24-1|TRBJ2-1|-
TGTGCCACCAGTGATTTCCCAGAGTACAATGAGCAGTTCTTC
CATSDFPEYNEQFF
>-|TRBV6-5|TRBJ2-3|-
TGTGCCAGCAGTTACTTCGGCAGGGCGGCCACAGATACGCAGTATTTT
CASSYFGRAATDTQYF
>-|TRBV4-1|TRBJ2-1|-
TGCGCCAGCAGCGCAGGGGTCAATGAGCAGTTCTTC
CASSAGVNEQFF
>-|TRBV20-1|TRBJ2-7|TRBD2
TGCAGTGCCCAAGAAGCGGGGGGGCGTCTTACCTACGAGCAGTACTTC
CSAQEAGGRLTYEQYF
>few|TRBV4-2|TRBJ2-3|-
TGTGCCAGCAGCCAAGAAGCGGTTGGGGGCGGGAGACCAGATACGCAGTATTTT
CASSQEAVGGGRPDTQYF
>many|TRBV29-1|TRBJ2-7|-
TGCAGCGTTGGACCAGGGACCTACGAGCAGTACTTC
CSVGPGTYEQYF
>once|TRBV5-1|TRBJ2-3|TRBD2
TGCGCCAGCAGCTCGGGACTAGCGGGACCGGCAGATACGCAGTATTTT
CASSSGLAGPADTQYF
>few|TRBV27|TRBJ2-7|-
TGTGCCAGCAGTACCCGATTTGGCGAGCAGTACTTC
CASSTRFGEQYF
>-|TRBV28|TRBJ1-2|-
TGTGCCAGCAGTGCACCGCGGGGCTATGGCTACACCTTC
CASSAPRGYGYTF
>-|TRBV6-1|TRBJ1-1|-
TGTGCCAGCATTCCCGGAGCGGGGACTGAAGCTTTCTTT
CASIPGAGTEAFF
>-|TRBV6-4|TRBJ2-3|-
TGTGCCAGCAGTGCGGACCCATCGGGCACAGATACGCAGTATTTT
CASSADPSGTDTQYF
>-|TRBV5-6|TRBJ1-2|TRBD1
TGTGCCAGCAGCCTCCCCGGGACAGGGGATGGCTACACCTTC
CASSLPGTGDGYTF
>-|TRBV19|TRBJ1-6|-
TGTGCCGCGGGGTCCTATAATTCACCCCTCCACTTT
CAAGSYNSPLHF
>few|TRBV7-3|TRBJ2-1|TRBD2
TGTGCCAGCAGCTTGGGTAGCGGGAGGGGGGGCAATGAGCAGTTCTTC
CASSLGSGRGGNEQFF